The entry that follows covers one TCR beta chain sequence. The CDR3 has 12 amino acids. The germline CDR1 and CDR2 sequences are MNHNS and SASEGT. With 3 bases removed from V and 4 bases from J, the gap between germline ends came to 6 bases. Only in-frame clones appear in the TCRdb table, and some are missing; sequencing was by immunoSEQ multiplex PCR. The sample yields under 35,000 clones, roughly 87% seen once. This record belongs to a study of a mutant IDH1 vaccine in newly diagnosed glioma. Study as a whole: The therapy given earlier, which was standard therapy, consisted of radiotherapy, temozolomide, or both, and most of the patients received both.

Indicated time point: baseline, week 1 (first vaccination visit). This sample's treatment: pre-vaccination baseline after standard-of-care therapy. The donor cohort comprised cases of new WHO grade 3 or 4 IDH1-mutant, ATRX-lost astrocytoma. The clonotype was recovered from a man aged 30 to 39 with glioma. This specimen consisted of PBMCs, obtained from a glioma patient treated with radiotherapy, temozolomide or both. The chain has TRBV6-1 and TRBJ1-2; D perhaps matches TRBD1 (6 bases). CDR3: CASSDRGYGYTF. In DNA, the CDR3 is TGTGCCAGCAGTGACAGGGGCTATGGCTACACCTTC.